The 30 T cell receptor beta chains below come from one sample, sequenced in a study of cytomegalovirus exposure and HLA in healthy donors (dated 2017 in TCRdb). Library method: the immunoSEQ multiplex PCR assay. For the multiplex PCR, a mixture combining 60 forward primers for TCR Vbeta segments and 13 reverse primers for TCR Jbeta segments was used. TCRdb re-hosts the immuneACCESS table, in-frame sequences only. Its copies lack some clones; in the studies checked, an unresolved V gene accounts for under half of them, and the cause for the rest is not known. This sample comprises roughly 120,000 clones, around 66% of them detected only once. The top ten clones comprise roughly 8.3% of the sample. The sample taken for sequencing was PBMCs. The source of these receptors is a man younger than 30 in good health and CMV-seropositive.

The table lists this clone with a count of one. The chain uses TRBV7-9 and TRBJ1-2; TRBD1 aligns across 11 bases. V trimming: 10 bases; J trimming: 4 bases; junction bases outside the gene matches: 14. Per the germline V gene, CDR1 is SEHNR and CDR2 is FQNEAQ (reference sequence). The CDR3 has 16 residues. CDR3 bases: TGTGCCACCGCGCCGGACAGGGGGCGAACTATCTATGGCTACACCTTC. Translation: CATAPDRGRTIYGYTF. Combining the CDR3 with reference TRBV7-9 and TRBJ1-2 gives the whole variable domain DTGVSQNPRHKITKRGQNVTFRCDPISEHNRLYWYRQTLGQGPEFLTYFQNEAQLEKSRLLSDRFSAERPKGSFSTLEIQRTEQGDSAMYLCATAPDRGRTIYGYTFGSGTRLTVV.

The V and J genes are TRBV6-1 and TRBJ2-3, with D possibly being TRBD2 (6 bases). V was clipped by 0 bases and J by 4 bases, with 8 bases between them. The CDR3 runs to 14 residues. Germline CDR1 is MNHNS and CDR2 is SASEGT. The CDR3 DNA is TGTGCCAGCAGTGAAGCCGGCGGGGCAGATACGCAGTATTTT. Translated: CASSEAGGADTQYF.

In this sample, this clone turned up a few times. The chain links TRBV5-1 to TRBJ1-4; D is possibly TRBD1 (6 bases). Germline V gene lookup returns CDR1 SGHRS and CDR2 YFSETQ. V was trimmed by 3 bases and J by 5 bases, leaving 26 bases between them. The CDR3 consists of 19 residues. The CDR3 DNA follows: TGCGCCAGCAGCTCCATCACGAGACAGACAGGACCGGCAAATGAAAAACTGTTTTTT. It is translated as CASSSITRQTGPANEKLFF.

The V and J genes are TRBV7-3 and TRBJ1-2; 7 bases are a match to TRBD1. In germline, CDR1 is SGHTA, CDR2 FQGTGA. The J segment lost 5 bases and the V segment lost 2 bases, leaving 2 bases of the junction unmatched. CDR3 length: 13 residues. CDR3 nucleotides: TGTGCCAGCAGCTTATTGGGACAGTATGGCTACACCTTC. Its protein is CASSLLGQYGYTF. Complete variable domain (other parts from reference TRBV7-3 and TRBJ1-2): GAGVSQTPSNKVTEKGKYVELRCDPISGHTALYWYRQSLGQGPEFLIYFQGTGAADDSGLPNDRFFAVRPEGSVSTLKIQRTERGDSAVYLCASSLLGQYGYTFGSGTRLTVV.

This clone came up a few times. The chain couples TRBV5-1 to TRBJ2-1; a possible D gene is TRBD2 (7 bases). V was pared by 7 bases and J by 6 bases, with 8 bases between. The CDR3 is made up of 11 amino acids. Germline values: CDR1 SGHRS, CDR2 YFSETQ. The CDR3 sequence is CASGGANEQFF. The CDR3 DNA sequence: TGCGCCAGCGGGGGGGCCAATGAGCAGTTCTTC.

This clone has a single count. J is TRBJ1-6 and V is TRBV11-2; D might be TRBD1 (5 bases). The V gene's germline CDR1 is SGHAT and CDR2 FQNNGV. The CDR3 length is 16 residues. The germline V and J ends were trimmed by 2 bases and 5 bases, with 13 bases remaining between them. Here the CDR3 reads CASSLRGMFDNSPLHF. CDR3 in DNA: TGTGCCAGCAGCTTACGGGGGATGTTCGATAATTCACCCCTCCACTTT.

The chain joins TRBV28 to TRBJ2-7, with 10 bases fitting TRBD1. The V gene end was trimmed by 5 bases and the J gene end by 5 bases; junction bases not matched to a gene: 9. The CDR3 contains 15 residues. CDR1 is MDHEN, CDR2 SYDVKM, per germline. The CDR3 is CASSRPGTGADEQYV. CDR3 coding DNA: TGTGCCAGCAGTCGTCCCGGGACAGGGGCAGACGAGCAGTACGTC.

As regards this clone: Other DNA sequences in this sample translate to the same CDR3. The genes are TRBV19 and TRBJ2-7; D is unclear. The germline gives CDR1 LNHDA, CDR2 SQIVND (reference sequence). V shed 2 bases and J shed 1 base, with 6 bases lying between them. This CDR3 spans 13 amino acids. The CDR3 region has the DNA TGTGCCAGTAGTATACCCGGTTCCTACGAGCAGTACTTC. Its translation: CASSIPGSYEQYF.

The chain carries TRBV5-1 and TRBJ2-5, with 8 positions matching TRBD2. This CDR3 region has 15 residues. Germline CDR1 SGHRS, CDR2 YFSETQ. V shed 7 bases, J shed 3 bases, and the junction held 11 bases outside the gene matches. CDR3 region: CASRMVTSGKETQYF. In DNA form, the CDR3 reads TGCGCCAGCCGAATGGTTACTAGCGGTAAAGAGACCCAGTACTTC. Filled out from reference TRBV5-1 and TRBJ2-5, the complete variable domain reads KAGVTQTPRYLIKTRGQQVTLSCSPISGHRSVSWYQQTPGQGLQFLFEYFSETQRNKGNFPGRFSGRQFSNSRSEMNVSTLELGDSALYLCASRMVTSGKETQYFGPGTRLLVL.

The V gene is TRBV4-2, the J gene TRBJ2-7; D call uncertain. Germline CDR1 reads LGHNA; CDR2 reads YNFKEQ. There are 16 residues in the CDR3. The V end was cut by 1 base, the J end by 4 bases, with 17 bases between. The CDR3 protein is CASSQAKANEAYEQYF. CDR3 coding DNA: TGTGCCAGCAGCCAAGCAAAGGCTAACGAGGCGTACGAGCAGTACTTC.

The J gene is TRBJ1-3, the V gene TRBV11-2, with 8 bases lining up with TRBD1. Trimming took 5 bases from V and 5 from J; bases not matched to a gene: 8. CDR1 SGHAT and CDR2 FQNNGV come from the germline V gene. The CDR3 runs 15 residues. This CDR3 reads CASSHTDRDRNTIYF. The CDR3 DNA reads as TGTGCCAGCAGCCACACGGACAGGGATAGAAACACCATATATTTT. The variable domain in full, with the rest retrieved from reference TRBV11-2 and TRBJ1-3, is EAGVAQSPRYKIIEKRQSVAFWCNPISGHATLYWYQQILGQGPKLLIQFQNNGVVDDSQLPKDRFSAERLKGVDSTLKIQPAKLEDSAVYLCASSHTDRDRNTIYFGEGSWLTVV.

This clone was detected a few times. V usage is TRBV9 and J usage is TRBJ1-3; TRBD1 is a possible D gene (6 bases). There are 14 residues in the CDR3. Deletions cut 0 bases from V and 7 bases from J, with 11 bases between. CDR1 and CDR2 from the germline V gene are SGDLS and YYNGEE. The CDR3 region has the DNA TGTGCCAGCAGCGTAGGGGGCCAGGGGAACACCATATATTTT. It encodes CASSVGGQGNTIYF.

The chain couples TRBV5-1 to TRBJ2-6, with TRBD1 matching over 7 bases. Germline V gene lookup returns CDR1 SGHRS and CDR2 YFSETQ. CDR3 length equals 17 residues. With 0 bases clipped from V and 0 bases from J, the junction kept 3 bases outside the gene matches. The CDR3 region is CASSLGAGGSGANVLTF. The CDR3 nucleotides read TGCGCCAGCAGCTTGGGAGCAGGGGGCTCTGGGGCCAACGTCCTGACTTTC.

J is TRBJ2-1 and V is TRBV2, with a tentative D call TRBD2 (6 bases). CDR1 and CDR2 (germline): SNHLY, FYNNEI. Between the trimmed V and J ends, which lost 11 bases and 0 bases, there was a span of 20 bases. This CDR3 contains 16 residues. The CDR3 loop reads CASTNIADSSYNEQFF. The CDR3 DNA sequence: TGTGCCTCAACCAATATAGCGGATAGCTCCTACAATGAGCAGTTCTTC.

The chain is built from TRBV5-6 and TRBJ2-7; TRBD1 matches at 9 bases. Unmatched junction bases numbered 11, after V lost 4 bases and J lost 3 bases. The CDR3 is 16 amino acids. Germline lookup yields CDR1 SGHDT and CDR2 YYEEEE. CDR3 in amino acids: CASSSGQGRPFYEQYV. Here the CDR3 DNA reads TGTGCCAGCAGCAGCGGACAGGGGAGACCTTTCTACGAGCAGTACGTC.

The V gene is TRBV28, the J gene TRBJ2-1; 9 nucleotides agree with TRBD2. Germline V lookup: CDR1 MDHEN, CDR2 SYDVKM. The CDR3 is 15 amino acids. Trimming removed 3 bases from V and 6 bases from J; junction bases left unmatched: 6. DNA of the CDR3: TGTGCCAGCAGTTTTGTGGTAGCGGGGGCCAATGAGCAGTTCTTC. Its protein is CASSFVVAGANEQFF.

The gene calls are TRBV29-1 and TRBJ2-3; 8 bases agree with TRBD2. The V segment lost 5 bases and the J segment 5 bases; nucleotides outside the gene matches: 15. The CDR3 is made up of 16 amino acids. The germline CDR1 and CDR2 sequences are SQVTM and ANQGSEA. The CDR3, as DNA: TGCAGCGTTTGCCCCACGCTGGCGGGGGGAAGAGATACGCAGTATTTT. It translates to CSVCPTLAGGRDTQYF.

The chain recombines TRBV6-1 with TRBJ2-5; D is perhaps TRBD2 (6 bases). Trimming stripped 1 base from V and 5 bases from J, with 11 bases between. This CDR3 is built from 14 residues. Germline CDR1 MNHNS, CDR2 SASEGT. The CDR3 DNA follows: TGTGCCAGCAGTGAAGGCATAGGGAGGGAGACCCAGTACTTC. Protein: CASSEGIGRETQYF.

This clone was detected once. J is TRBJ1-5 and V is TRBV5-1; perhaps TRBD1 as D (5 bases). This CDR3 comprises 15 residues. V lost 4 bases and J lost 1, with 12 bases in between. Germline loops: CDR1 SGHRS, CDR2 YFSETQ. CDR3 in DNA: TGCGCCAGCAGCATGGATGGGGGGAGCAATCAGCCCCAGCATTTT. This encodes CASSMDGGSNQPQHF. The full variable domain, completed using reference TRBV5-1 and TRBJ1-5, is KAGVTQTPRYLIKTRGQQVTLSCSPISGHRSVSWYQQTPGQGLQFLFEYFSETQRNKGNFPGRFSGRQFSNSRSEMNVSTLELGDSALYLCASSMDGGSNQPQHFGDGTRLSIL.

This clone is a singleton in its sample. J is TRBJ1-4 and V is TRBV5-1; the match to TRBD1 covers 9 bases. The CDR3 covers 16 residues. The germline V gene encodes CDR1 SGHRS and CDR2 YFSETQ. Unmatched junction bases numbered 6, after V lost 3 bases and J lost 3 bases. CDR3 coding DNA: TGCGCCAGCAGCTCGGGACAGGGTTCAGCTAATGAAAAACTGTTTTTT. It encodes CASSSGQGSANEKLFF. Looking up the rest from reference TRBV5-1 and TRBJ1-4 gives the full variable domain: KAGVTQTPRYLIKTRGQQVTLSCSPISGHRSVSWYQQTPGQGLQFLFEYFSETQRNKGNFPGRFSGRQFSNSRSEMNVSTLELGDSALYLCASSSGQGSANEKLFFGSGTQLSVL.

This chain links TRBV19 with TRBJ1-5; no clear D. V lost 3 bases to trimming and J lost 7 bases, with 13 bases between them. Per the germline V gene, CDR1 is LNHDA and CDR2 is SQIVND (reference sequence). The CDR3 extends over 14 amino acids. The CDR3 DNA reads TGTGCCAGTAGTATGTGGAGGGTTGGACAGCCCCAGCATTTT. Protein product: CASSMWRVGQPQHF. The full variable domain, in which reference TRBV19 and TRBJ1-5 provide the parts outside the CDR3, is DGGITQSPKYLFRKEGQNVTLSCEQNLNHDAMYWYRQDPGQGLRLIYYSQIVNDFQKGDIAEGYSVSREKKESFPLTVTSAQKNPTAFYLCASSMWRVGQPQHFGDGTRLSIL.

This clone came up a few times. The chain uses TRBV5-1 and TRBJ2-3; 7 nucleotides agree with TRBD2. The CDR3 covers 14 residues. The germline gives CDR1 SGHRS, CDR2 YFSETQ. V gave up 4 bases and J gave up 9 bases; unmatched junction bases: 11. This CDR3 reads CASSPLAALGTQYF. CDR3 in DNA: TGCGCCAGCAGCCCTCTAGCGGCGCTGGGCACGCAGTATTTT.

The DNA of the CDR3 is TGTGCCAGCAGCCCCGGGACAGGGAGTTTTCAGCCCCAGCATTTT. Its protein product is CASSPGTGSFQPQHF. The chain joins TRBV6-1 to TRBJ1-5, with TRBD1 matching 9 bases. After removal of 6 bases from V and 6 bases from J, the junction contained 9 bases not matched to a gene. Per the germline V gene, CDR1 is MNHNS and CDR2 is SASEGT. The CDR3 consists of 15 residues.

This sequence joins TRBV28 and TRBJ2-7; weak D call: TRBD1 (6 bases). Looked up from germline, CDR1 is MDHEN and CDR2 is SYDVKM. This CDR3 is 14 amino acids long. Trimming shortened V by 6 bases and J by 4 bases, and 16 bases separated the two germline ends. CDR3 residues: CASSFYGGKYEQYF. The DNA of the CDR3 is TGTGCCAGCAGCTTCTATGGGGGCAAGTACGAGCAGTACTTC.

This chain links TRBV28 with TRBJ1-4, with D hard to call. The CDR3 is 15 residues long. Trimming removed 4 bases from V and 5 bases from J, with 14 bases in between. From germline, CDR1 is MDHEN and CDR2 SYDVKM. The CDR3 is CASSWVGSFNEKLFF. CDR3 in DNA: TGTGCCAGCAGTTGGGTGGGGAGCTTCAATGAAAAACTGTTTTTT.

CDR3 protein: CASSPEVNTEAFF. As DNA, the CDR3 is TGTGCCAGCAGCCCCGAGGTGAACACTGAAGCTTTCTTT. The V call is TRBV6-1, the J call TRBJ1-1; no firm D call. The CDR3 contains 13 residues. Germline values: CDR1 MNHNS, CDR2 SASEGT. V shed 6 bases and J shed 0 bases, with 8 bases lying between them.

The CDR3 is CASSYDPWTGGGYTF. In DNA form, the CDR3 reads TGCGCCAGCAGCTACGACCCCTGGACAGGGGGCGGCTACACCTTC. The rearrangement uses TRBV5-1 and TRBJ1-2; 11 bases are a match to TRBD1. The V gene end was trimmed by 3 bases and the J gene end by 8 bases; junction bases not matched to a gene: 9. This CDR3 region has 15 residues. Germline assignment: CDR1 SGHRS and CDR2 YFSETQ.

This clone appeared a few times. The chain uses TRBV2 and TRBJ2-3; 7 bases map to TRBD1. Trimming at V came to 11 bases and at J to 2 bases, leaving 16 bases not matched to a gene. Germline values: CDR1 SNHLY, CDR2 FYNNEI. The CDR3 runs to 16 residues. CDR3 nucleotide sequence: TGTGCCTGCCGAGACGATTTGACAGGGAACACAGATACGCAGTATTTT. The encoded protein is CACRDDLTGNTDTQYF.

The rearrangement uses TRBV10-2 and TRBJ1-5; D is ambiguous. Between the trimmed V and J ends, which lost 4 bases and 6 bases, there was a span of 7 bases. This CDR3 is 12 amino acids long. The germline V gene has CDR1 WSHSY and CDR2 SAAADI. CDR3 residues: CASSAGGQPQHF. In DNA, the CDR3 is TGCGCCAGCAGTGCCGGAGGTCAGCCCCAGCATTTT.

This chain joins TRBV9 and TRBJ1-6, with TRBD1 identical over 8 bases. V lost 3 bases, J lost 3 bases, and 2 bases stayed unmatched. Germline lookup yields CDR1 SGDLS and CDR2 YYNGEE. CDR3 size: 15 residues. CDR3 DNA sequence: TGTGCCAGCAGCGAACAGGGGGGCTATAATTCACCCCTCCACTTT. Protein product: CASSEQGGYNSPLHF.